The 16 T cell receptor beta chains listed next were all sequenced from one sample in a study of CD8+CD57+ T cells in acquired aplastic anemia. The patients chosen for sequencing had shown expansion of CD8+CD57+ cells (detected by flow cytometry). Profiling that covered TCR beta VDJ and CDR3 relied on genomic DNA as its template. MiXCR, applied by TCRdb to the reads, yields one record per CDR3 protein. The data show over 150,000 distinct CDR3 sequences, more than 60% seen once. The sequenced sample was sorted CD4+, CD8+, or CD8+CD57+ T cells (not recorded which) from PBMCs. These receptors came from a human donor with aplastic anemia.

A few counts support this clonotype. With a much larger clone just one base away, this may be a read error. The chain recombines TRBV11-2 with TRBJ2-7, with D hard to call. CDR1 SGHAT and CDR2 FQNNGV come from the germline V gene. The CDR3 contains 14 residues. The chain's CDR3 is CASSFQSNSYGQYF. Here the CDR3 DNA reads TGTGCCAGCAGCTTTCAGTCGAACTCCTACGGGCAGTACTTC.

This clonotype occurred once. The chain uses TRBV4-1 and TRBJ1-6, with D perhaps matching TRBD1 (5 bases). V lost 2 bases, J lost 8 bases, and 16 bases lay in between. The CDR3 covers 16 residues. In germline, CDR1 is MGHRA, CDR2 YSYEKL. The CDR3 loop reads CASSQSFRGTDSPLHF. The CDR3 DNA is TGCGCCAGCAGCCAATCGTTTAGGGGAACTGATTCACCCCTCCACTTT.

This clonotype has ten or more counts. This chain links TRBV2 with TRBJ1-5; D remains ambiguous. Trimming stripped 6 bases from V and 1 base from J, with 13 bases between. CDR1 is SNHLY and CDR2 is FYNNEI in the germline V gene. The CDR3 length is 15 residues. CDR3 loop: CASRTDMISNQPQHF. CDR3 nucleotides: TGTGCCAGCAGGACCGACATGATCAGCAATCAGCCCCAGCATTTT.

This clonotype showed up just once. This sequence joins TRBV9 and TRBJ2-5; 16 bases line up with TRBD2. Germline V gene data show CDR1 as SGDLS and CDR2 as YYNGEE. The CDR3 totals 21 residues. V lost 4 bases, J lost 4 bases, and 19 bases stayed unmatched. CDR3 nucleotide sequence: TGTGCCAGCAGCCTGGGACTAGCGGGAGGGGTAACAAGAGATCAGGTAGAGACCCAGTACTTC. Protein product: CASSLGLAGGVTRDQVETQYF.

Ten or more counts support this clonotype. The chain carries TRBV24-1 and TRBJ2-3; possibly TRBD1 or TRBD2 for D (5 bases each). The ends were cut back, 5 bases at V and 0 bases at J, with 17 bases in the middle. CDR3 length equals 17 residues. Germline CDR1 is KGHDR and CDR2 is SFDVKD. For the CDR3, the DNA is TGTGCCACCAGTGGAAGGGACGGAACCCTTAGCACAGATACGCAGTATTTT. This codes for CATSGRDGTLSTDTQYF.

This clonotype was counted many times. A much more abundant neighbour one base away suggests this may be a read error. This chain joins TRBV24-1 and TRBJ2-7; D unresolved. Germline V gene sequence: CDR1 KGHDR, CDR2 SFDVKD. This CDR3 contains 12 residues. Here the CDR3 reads CAASDATGEQYF. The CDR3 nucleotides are TGTGCCGCCAGTGATGCTACGGGTGAGCAGTACTTC.

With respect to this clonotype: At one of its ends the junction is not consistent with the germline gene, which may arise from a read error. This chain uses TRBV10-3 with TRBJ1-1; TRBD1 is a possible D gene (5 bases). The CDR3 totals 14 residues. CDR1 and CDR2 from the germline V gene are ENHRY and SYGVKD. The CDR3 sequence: CASIPPYRGTEAFF. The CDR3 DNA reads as TGTGCCAGCATCCCCCCCTACCGGGGCACTGAAGCCTTCTTT.

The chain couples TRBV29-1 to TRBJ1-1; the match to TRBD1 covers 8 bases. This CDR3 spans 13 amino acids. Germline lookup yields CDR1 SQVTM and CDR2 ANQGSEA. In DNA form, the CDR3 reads TGCACAGATACGACAGGGGAGAACACTGAAGCTTTCTTT. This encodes CTDTTGENTEAFF.

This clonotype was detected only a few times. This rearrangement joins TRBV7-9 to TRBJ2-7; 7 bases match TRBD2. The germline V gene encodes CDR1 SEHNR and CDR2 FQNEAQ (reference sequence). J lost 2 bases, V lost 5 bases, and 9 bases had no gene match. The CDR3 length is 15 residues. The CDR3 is CASSPQTSPAYEQYF. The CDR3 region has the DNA TGTGCCAGCAGCCCCCAGACTAGCCCAGCCTACGAGCAGTACTTC. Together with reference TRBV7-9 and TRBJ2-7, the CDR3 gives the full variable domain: DTGVSQNPRHKITKRGQNVTFRCDPISEHNRLYWYRQTLGQGPEFLTYFQNEAQLEKSRLLSDRFSAERPKGSFSTLEIQRTEQGDSAMYLCASSPQTSPAYEQYFGPGTRLTVT.

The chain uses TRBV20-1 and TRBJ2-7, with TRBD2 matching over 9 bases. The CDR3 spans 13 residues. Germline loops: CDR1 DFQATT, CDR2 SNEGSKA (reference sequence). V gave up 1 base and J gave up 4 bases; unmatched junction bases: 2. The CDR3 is CSARVAGGYEQYF. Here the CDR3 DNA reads TGCAGTGCTAGAGTGGCGGGAGGGTACGAGCAGTACTTC.

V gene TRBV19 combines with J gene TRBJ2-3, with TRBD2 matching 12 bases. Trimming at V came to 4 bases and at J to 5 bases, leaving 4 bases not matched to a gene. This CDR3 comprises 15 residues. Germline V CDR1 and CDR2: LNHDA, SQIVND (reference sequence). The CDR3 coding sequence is TGTGCCAGTAGTAATATGGGACTAGCGGGAGATACGCAGTATTTT. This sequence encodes CASSNMGLAGDTQYF.

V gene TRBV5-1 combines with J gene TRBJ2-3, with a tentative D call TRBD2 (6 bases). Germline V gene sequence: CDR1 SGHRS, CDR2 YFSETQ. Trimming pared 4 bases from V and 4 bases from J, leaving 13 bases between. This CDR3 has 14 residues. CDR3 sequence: CASSIRDSADTQYF. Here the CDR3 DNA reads TGCGCCAGCAGCATCCGGGACTCCGCAGATACGCAGTATTTT.

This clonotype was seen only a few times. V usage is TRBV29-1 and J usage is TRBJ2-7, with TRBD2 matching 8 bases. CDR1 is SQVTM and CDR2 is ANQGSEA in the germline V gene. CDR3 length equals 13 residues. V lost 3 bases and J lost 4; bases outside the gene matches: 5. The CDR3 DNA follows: TGCAGCGTTGATTTCGGGAGGGGTTACGAGCAGTACTTC. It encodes CSVDFGRGYEQYF.

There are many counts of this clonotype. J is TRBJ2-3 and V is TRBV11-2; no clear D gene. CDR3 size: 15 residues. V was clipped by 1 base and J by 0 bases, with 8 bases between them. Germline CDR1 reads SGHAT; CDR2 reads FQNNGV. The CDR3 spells CASSLAARSTDTQYF. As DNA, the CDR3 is TGTGCCAGCAGCTTAGCCGCGAGAAGCACAGATACGCAGTATTTT.

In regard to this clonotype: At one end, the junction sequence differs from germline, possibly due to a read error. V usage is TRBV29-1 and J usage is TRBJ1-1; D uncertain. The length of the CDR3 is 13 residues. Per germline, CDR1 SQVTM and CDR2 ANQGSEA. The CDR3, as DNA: TGCAGCGGATCTCGTAGGATGAACACTGAAGCCTCCTTT. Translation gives CSGSRRMNTEASF.

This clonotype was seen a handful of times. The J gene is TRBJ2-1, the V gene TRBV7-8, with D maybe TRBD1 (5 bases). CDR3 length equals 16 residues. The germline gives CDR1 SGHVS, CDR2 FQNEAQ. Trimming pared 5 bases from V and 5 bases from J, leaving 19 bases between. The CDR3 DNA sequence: TGTGCCAGCAGCGCAAGTGTAGGGGCGTGGAACAATGAGCAGTTCTTC. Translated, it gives CASSASVGAWNNEQFF.